These 8 T cell receptor beta chains were all obtained from the same sample, sequenced in a study of response to subunit inactivated influenza vaccine. TCRdb called the RT-PCR reads again in MiXCR, with one record for every CDR3 protein. The repertoire holds hundreds of thousands of distinct CDR3 sequences, with approximately 10% as singletons. This same sample was also part of a study on T cells expressing NK-cell markers. From that second work: UMI-tagged 5'RACE template switching yielded the TCR beta cDNA.

The specimen was PBMCs from blood, collected on the day of vaccination. The receptor set was obtained from a man aged 45-65 years who received an inactivated influenza vaccine.

The chain has TRBV6-6 and TRBJ2-2, with D maybe TRBD1 (6 bases). Germline V gene sequence: CDR1 MNHNY, CDR2 SVGAGI (reference sequence). Trimming pared 11 bases from V and 4 bases from J, leaving 14 bases between. This CDR3 is built from 13 residues. The CDR3 is CAARGSSTGELFF. In nucleotides, the CDR3 is TGTGCCGCCAGGGGTTCCAGCACCGGGGAGCTGTTTTTT.

CDR3 sequence (DNA): TGTGCCAGCAGTTACCCCCCAGGGGCAACTAATGAAAAACTGTTTTTT. Protein product: CASSYPPGATNEKLFF. The chain has TRBV6-5 and TRBJ1-4; a weak D match, TRBD1 (6 bases). The CDR3 covers 16 residues. Germline CDR1 reads MNHEY; CDR2 reads SVGAGI. The V gene lost 2 bases and the J gene lost 0 bases, with 10 bases spanning the gap.

The V gene is TRBV4-2, the J gene TRBJ2-1; D might be TRBD2 (5 bases). This CDR3 has 17 residues. Germline lookup yields CDR1 LGHNA and CDR2 YNFKEQ. Trimming took off 0 bases at V and 4 bases at J, with 16 bases between the two ends. For the CDR3, the DNA is TGTGCCAGCAGCCAAGATGAGCGGACCAAGGTTTACAATGAGCAGTTCTTC. Its translation: CASSQDERTKVYNEQFF.

The sample holds a few counts of this clonotype. V is TRBV6-1 and J is TRBJ2-7; the match to TRBD1 covers 8 bases. V gave up 6 bases and J gave up 2 bases; unmatched junction bases: 9. Per the germline V gene, CDR1 is MNHNS and CDR2 is SASEGT. This CDR3 has 15 residues. The CDR3 DNA sequence: TGTGCCAGCAGATTCGACAGGGGCCCAACCTACGAGCAGTACTTC. This translates into CASRFDRGPTYEQYF.

This clonotype was observed a handful of times. The rearrangement links TRBV10-3 to TRBJ2-7; 13 bases map to TRBD2. The CDR3 length is 15 residues. Germline trimming cut 6 bases from V and 2 bases from J; bases unmatched to any gene: 4. CDR1 and CDR2 (germline): ENHRY, SYGVKD. DNA of the CDR3: TGTGCCATCAGCATCGGACTAGCGGGGGCCTACGAGCAGTACTTC. The encoded protein is CAISIGLAGAYEQYF.

This clonotype was seen repeatedly, ten times or more. This chain connects TRBV5-1 to TRBJ2-3; D is undetermined. V shed 4 bases and J shed 1 base, with 13 bases lying between them. Germline V gene lookup returns CDR1 SGHRS and CDR2 YFSETQ. This CDR3 has 15 residues. DNA of the CDR3: TGCGCCAGCAGCCCAATTGTCACCGGCACAGATACGCAGTATTTT. It specifies CASSPIVTGTDTQYF.

This clonotype was observed a handful of times. The J gene is TRBJ1-1, the V gene TRBV19; unclear D gene. Germline V gene lookup returns CDR1 LNHDA and CDR2 SQIVND (reference sequence). This CDR3 region has 11 residues. V lost 3 bases and J 7 bases, leaving 6 bases between the germline ends. Here the CDR3 reads CASSIRGEAFF. The CDR3, as DNA: TGTGCCAGTAGTATTCGGGGTGAAGCTTTCTTT.

This clonotype was counted ten times or more. CDR3 sequence reads: CASSQDRGQWNTEAFF. DNA for the CDR3: TGCGCCAGCAGCCAAGATCGGGGACAGTGGAACACTGAAGCTTTCTTT. The V gene is TRBV4-3, the J gene TRBJ1-1, with TRBD1 matching 7 bases. The ends lost 0 bases at V and 1 base at J; junction bases unmatched: 5. The CDR3 runs to 16 residues. Germline loops: CDR1 LGHNA, CDR2 YSLEER.